This TCR beta chain was found in a study of blood T cell repertoires in COVID-19. On the study more broadly: COVID-19 samples from acute and convalescent phases originated in the United States, Italy and Spain.

TCRdb keeps only in-frame clones here, not all; method: immunoSEQ multiplex PCR. The sample includes fewer than 350,000 clones, around 86% of them seen just once. This study enrolled people aged 18 to 89 from about two dozen US geographic areas. Cohort placement rested on clinical history that participants reported themselves. This clone was counted once. The V gene end was trimmed by 4 bases and the J gene end by 5 bases; junction bases not matched to a gene: 3. The CDR3 sequence is 15 residues long. The germline CDR1 and CDR2 sequences are LGHDT and YNNKEL (reference sequence). The chain carries TRBV3-1 (or the pseudogene TRBV3-2) and TRBJ2-3; 13 bases match TRBD2. The clonotype comes from a woman aged 40 to 49 with acute COVID-19. The sample was PBMCs or T cells enriched from blood (not recorded which). CDR3 amino acids: CASSRLAGGLDTQYF. The CDR3 region has the DNA TGTGCCAGCAGCCGACTAGCGGGGGGTTTAGATACGCAGTATTTT.